This TCR beta chain derives from a study of human T cells and chemical hapten exposure. Overall study findings and caveats: Following DPC sensitization, TCRs present above 1 in 1000 frequency showed no change. Versus controls, significantly more large CDR3 similarity clusters arose from expanded TCRs.

The V gene's germline CDR1 is MNHNY and CDR2 SVGAGI (reference sequence). Trimming pared 2 bases from V and 6 bases from J, leaving 13 bases between. CDR3 length equals 14 residues. As to time point: patch test 1, 2 weeks after DPC sensitization. Treatment denoted: therapeutic diphenylcyclopropenone sensitization with weekly scalp DPC. The authors extracted total RNA from unfractionated whole blood. As concerns this clonotype: Its antigen remains unknown.

TCRdb reprocessed the RACE reads with MiXCR, giving one entry per CDR3 protein. Here the sample spans tens of thousands of distinct CDR3 sequences, about 32% being singletons. The sample was whole blood, taken in connection with sensitization to the hapten diphenylcyclopropenone (DPC). V gene TRBV6-6 combines with J gene TRBJ1-2; D is unresolved. This receptor was identified in a man in his forties with alopecia areata. Some clones in this sample may be carry-over from other donors' samples. The CDR3 region has the DNA TGTGCCAGCAGTTACCGGGAGTTAGAAGATGGCTACACCTTC. Translation gives CASSYRELEDGYTF.